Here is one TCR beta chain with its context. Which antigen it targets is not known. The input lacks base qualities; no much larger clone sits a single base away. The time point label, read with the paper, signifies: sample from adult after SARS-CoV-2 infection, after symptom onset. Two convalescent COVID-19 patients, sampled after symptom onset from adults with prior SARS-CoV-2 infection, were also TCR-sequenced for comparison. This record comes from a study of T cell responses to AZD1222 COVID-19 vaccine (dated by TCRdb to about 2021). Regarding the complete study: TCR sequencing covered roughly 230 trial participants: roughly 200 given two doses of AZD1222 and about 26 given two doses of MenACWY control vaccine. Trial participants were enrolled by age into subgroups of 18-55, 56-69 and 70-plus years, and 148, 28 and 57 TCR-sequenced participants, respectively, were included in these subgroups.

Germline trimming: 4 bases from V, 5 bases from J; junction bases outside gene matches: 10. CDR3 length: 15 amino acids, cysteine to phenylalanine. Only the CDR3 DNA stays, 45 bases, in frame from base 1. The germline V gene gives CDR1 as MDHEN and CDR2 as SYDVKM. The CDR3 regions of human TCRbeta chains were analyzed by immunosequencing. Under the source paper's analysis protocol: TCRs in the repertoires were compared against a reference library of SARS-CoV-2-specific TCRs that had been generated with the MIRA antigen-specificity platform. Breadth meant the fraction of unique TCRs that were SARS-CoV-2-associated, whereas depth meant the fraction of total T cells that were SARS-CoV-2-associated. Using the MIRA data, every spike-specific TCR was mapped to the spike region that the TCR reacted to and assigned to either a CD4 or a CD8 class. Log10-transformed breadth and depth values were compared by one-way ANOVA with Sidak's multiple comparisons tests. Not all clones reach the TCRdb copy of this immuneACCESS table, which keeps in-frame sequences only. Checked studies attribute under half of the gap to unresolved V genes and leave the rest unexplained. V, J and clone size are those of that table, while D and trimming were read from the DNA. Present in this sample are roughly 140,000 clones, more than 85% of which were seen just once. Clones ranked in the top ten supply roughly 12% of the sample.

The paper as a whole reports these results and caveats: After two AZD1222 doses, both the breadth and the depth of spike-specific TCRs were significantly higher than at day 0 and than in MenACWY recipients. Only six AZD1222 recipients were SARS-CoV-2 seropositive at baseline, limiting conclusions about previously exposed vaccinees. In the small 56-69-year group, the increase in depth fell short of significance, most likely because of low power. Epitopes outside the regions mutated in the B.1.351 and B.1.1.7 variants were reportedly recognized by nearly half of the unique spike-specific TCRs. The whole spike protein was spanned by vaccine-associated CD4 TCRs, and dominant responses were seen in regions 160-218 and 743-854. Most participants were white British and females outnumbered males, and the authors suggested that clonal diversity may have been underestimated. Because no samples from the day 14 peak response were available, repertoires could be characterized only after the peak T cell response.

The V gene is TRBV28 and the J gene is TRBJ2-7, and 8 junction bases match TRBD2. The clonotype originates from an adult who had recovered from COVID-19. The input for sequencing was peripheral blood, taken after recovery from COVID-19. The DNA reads TGTGCCAGCAGTTCCCTCGGGCGGGGGGCCGACGAGCAGTACTTC. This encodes CASSSLGRGADEQYF.